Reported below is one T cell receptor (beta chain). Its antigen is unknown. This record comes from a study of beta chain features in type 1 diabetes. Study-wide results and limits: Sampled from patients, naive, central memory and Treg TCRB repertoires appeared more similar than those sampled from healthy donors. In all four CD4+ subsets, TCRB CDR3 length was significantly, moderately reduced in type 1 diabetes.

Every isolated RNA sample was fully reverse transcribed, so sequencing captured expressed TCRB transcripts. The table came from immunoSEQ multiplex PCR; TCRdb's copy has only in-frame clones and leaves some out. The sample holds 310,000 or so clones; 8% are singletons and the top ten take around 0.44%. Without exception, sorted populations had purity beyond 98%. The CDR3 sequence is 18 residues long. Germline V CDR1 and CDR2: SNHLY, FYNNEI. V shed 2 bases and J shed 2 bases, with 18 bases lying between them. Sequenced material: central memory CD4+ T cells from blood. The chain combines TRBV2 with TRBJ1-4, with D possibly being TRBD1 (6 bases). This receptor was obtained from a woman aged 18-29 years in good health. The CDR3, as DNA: TGTGCCAGCAGTGAAAATATTTTAGGGGGAGAGACTAATGAAAAACTGTTTTTT. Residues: CASSENILGGETNEKLFF.